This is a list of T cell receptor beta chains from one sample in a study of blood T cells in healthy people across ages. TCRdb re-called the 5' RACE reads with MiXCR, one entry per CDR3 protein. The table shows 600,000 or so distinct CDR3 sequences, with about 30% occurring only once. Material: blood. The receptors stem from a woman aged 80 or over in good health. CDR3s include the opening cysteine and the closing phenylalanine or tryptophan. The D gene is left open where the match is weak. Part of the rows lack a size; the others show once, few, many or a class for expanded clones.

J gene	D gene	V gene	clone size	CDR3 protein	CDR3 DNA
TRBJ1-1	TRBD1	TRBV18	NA	CASLEGALTEAFF	TGTGCCAGCTTAGAGGGGGCGCTGACTGAAGCTTTCTTT
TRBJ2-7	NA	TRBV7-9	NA	CASRPGLNSYERYF	TGTGCCAGCAGACCCGGACTCAACTCCTACGAGCGGTACTTC
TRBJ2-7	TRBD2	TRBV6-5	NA	CASRKLASYYEQYF	TGTGCCAGCAGGAAACTAGCGTCTTACTACGAGCAGTACTTC
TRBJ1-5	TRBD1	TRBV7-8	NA	CASGGQTFNQPQHF	TGTGCCAGCGGGGGACAGACATTCAATCAGCCCCAGCATTTT
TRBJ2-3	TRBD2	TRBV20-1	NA	CSARDLASGGAHSSTGTQYF	TGCAGTGCTAGAGATTTGGCTAGCGGGGGGGCCCACAGCAGCACAGGTACGCAGTATTTT
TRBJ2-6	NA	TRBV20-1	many	CSAKVSGANVLTF	TGCAGTGCTAAGGTGTCTGGGGCCAACGTCCTGACTTTC
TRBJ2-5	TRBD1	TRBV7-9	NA	CASSLGRQGSYQETQYF	TGTGCCAGCAGCTTAGGGCGACAGGGGTCGTACCAAGAGACCCAGTACTTC
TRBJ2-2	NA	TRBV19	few	CASSIDRTGELFF	TGTGCCAGTAGTATAGACCGCACCGGGGAGCTGTTTTTT
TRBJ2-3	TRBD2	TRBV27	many	CASRLSGASTDTQYF	TGTGCCAGCCGACTTAGCGGGGCGAGCACAGATACGCAGTATTTT
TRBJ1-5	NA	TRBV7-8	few	CASSLGGSLSNQPQHF	TGTGCCAGCAGCTTAGGCGGCAGCCTTAGCAATCAGCCCCAGCATTTT
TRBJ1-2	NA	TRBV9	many	CASSLDNLYGYTF	TGTGCCAGCAGCCTGGACAACCTCTATGGCTACACCTTC
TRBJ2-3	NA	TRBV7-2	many	CASSLAADTQYF	TGTGCCAGCAGCTTAGCAGCCGATACGCAGTATTTT
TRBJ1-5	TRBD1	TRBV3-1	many	CASSQDVTGGQPQHF	TGTGCCAGCAGCCAGGACGTTACAGGGGGGCAGCCCCAGCATTTT
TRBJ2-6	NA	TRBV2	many	CASSGPSGANVLTF	TGTGCCAGCAGTGGCCCCTCTGGGGCCAACGTCCTGACTTTC
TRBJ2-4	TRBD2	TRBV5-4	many	CASSARSGMAKNIQYF	TGTGCCAGCAGCGCGAGAAGCGGGATGGCCAAAAACATTCAGTACTTC
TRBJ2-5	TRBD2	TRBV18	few	CASSPKRGAQETQYF	TGTGCCAGCTCACCCAAGCGGGGGGCCCAAGAGACCCAGTACTTC
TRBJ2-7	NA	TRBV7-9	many	CASSLGEAPSSYF	TGTGCCAGCAGCTTAGGGGAGGCGCCTTCGTCGTACTTC
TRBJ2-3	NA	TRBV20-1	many	CSARVFLPRTDTQYF	TGCAGTGCTAGAGTCTTTCTACCCCGAACAGATACGCAGTATTTT
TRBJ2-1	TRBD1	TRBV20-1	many	CSAPGQSSSYNEQFF	TGCAGTGCCCCGGGACAGTCTAGCTCCTACAATGAGCAGTTCTTC
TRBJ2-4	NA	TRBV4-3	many	CASSQDLQGVAKNIQYF	TGCGCCAGCAGCCAAGACCTACAGGGAGTAGCCAAAAACATTCAGTACTTC
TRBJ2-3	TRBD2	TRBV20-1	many	CSARDMTSGSTDTQYF	TGCAGTGCTAGAGACATGACTAGCGGAAGCACAGATACGCAGTATTTT
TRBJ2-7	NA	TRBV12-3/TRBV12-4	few	CASSRRSYEQYF	TGTGCCAGCAGTCGCAGATCCTACGAGCAGTACTTC
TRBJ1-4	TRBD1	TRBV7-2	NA	CASSRDRGAAEKLFF	TGTGCCAGCAGTAGGGACAGGGGAGCGGCTGAAAAACTGTTTTTT
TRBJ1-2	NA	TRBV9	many	CASSSHRTHNYGYTF	TGTGCCAGCAGCTCCCACCGGACGCATAACTATGGCTACACCTTC
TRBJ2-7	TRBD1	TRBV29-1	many	CSVARQGTYEQYF	TGCAGCGTTGCCCGACAGGGGACCTACGAGCAGTACTTC
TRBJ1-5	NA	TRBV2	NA	CASRAGFSGNQPQHF	TGTGCCAGCAGGGCAGGGTTTTCGGGCAATCAGCCCCAGCATTTT
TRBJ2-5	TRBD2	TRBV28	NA	CASSLSLAGGLQHYF	TGTGCCAGCAGTTTATCACTAGCGGGGGGGCTGCAGCACTACTTC
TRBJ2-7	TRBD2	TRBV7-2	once	CASSLSSGSSLEQYF	TGTGCCAGCAGCTTGTCTAGCGGGAGTTCCCTCGAGCAGTACTTC
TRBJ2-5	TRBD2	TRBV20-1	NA	CSARKTSDQETQYF	TGCAGTGCTAGAAAGACTAGCGACCAAGAGACCCAGTACTTC
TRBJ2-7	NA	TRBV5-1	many	CASSLAPQASYNEQYF	TGCGCCAGCAGCTTGGCCCCACAGGCGTCCTACAATGAGCAGTACTTC
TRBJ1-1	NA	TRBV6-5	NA	CVSSSIGTEAFF	TGTGTCAGCAGTTCGATCGGGACTGAAGCTTTCTTT
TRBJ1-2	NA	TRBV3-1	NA	CASRAAGGHYGYTF	TGTGCCAGCAGGGCGGCGGGGGGCCACTATGGCTACACCTTC
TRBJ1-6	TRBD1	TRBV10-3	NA	CATRQGSTLHF	TGTGCCACCCGACAGGGGTCAACCCTCCACTTT
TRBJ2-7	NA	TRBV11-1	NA	CACSLDRVYEQYF	TGTGCCTGCAGCTTAGACCGGGTCTACGAGCAGTACTTC
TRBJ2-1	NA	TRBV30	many	CAWTQFNEQFF	TGTGCCTGGACCCAATTCAATGAGCAGTTCTTC
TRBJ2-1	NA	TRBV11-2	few	CASSLGLAHHNEQFF	TGTGCCAGCAGCTTAGGTCTAGCTCACCACAATGAGCAGTTCTTC
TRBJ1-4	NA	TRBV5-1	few	CASSPEWSERKEKRFF	TGCGCCAGCAGCCCTGAGTGGAGCGAGAGGAAGGAAAAACGGTTTTTT
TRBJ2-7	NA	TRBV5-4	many	CASSFEGPRSYEQYF	TGTGCCAGCAGCTTTGAGGGGCCCCGTTCCTACGAGCAGTACTTC
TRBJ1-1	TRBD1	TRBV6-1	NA	CASSELKLRTGRKTEAFF	TGTGCCAGCAGTGAACTAAAACTTCGGACAGGGCGTAAAACTGAAGCTTTCTTT
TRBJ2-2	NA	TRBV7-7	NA	CASSLDHSVGELFF	TGTGCTAGCAGCTTAGACCATTCTGTCGGGGAGCTGTTTTTT
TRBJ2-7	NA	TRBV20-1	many	CSALPPGLYEQYF	TGCAGTGCCCTCCCCCCGGGCTTGTACGAGCAGTACTTC
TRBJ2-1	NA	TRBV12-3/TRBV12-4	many	CASRMTIASEQFF	TGTGCCAGCAGGATGACTATCGCAAGTGAGCAGTTCTTC
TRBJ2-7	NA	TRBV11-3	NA	CASSSSKSARFDEQYF	TGTGCCAGCAGCTCATCTAAATCGGCCAGGTTCGATGAGCAGTACTTC
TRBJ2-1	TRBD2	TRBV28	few	CASTRAGGRHEQFF	TGTGCCAGCACCCGAGCGGGGGGGCGACATGAGCAGTTCTTC
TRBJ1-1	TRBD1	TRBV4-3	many	CASSGGDREAFF	TGCGCCAGCAGCGGGGGGGACAGGGAAGCTTTCTTT
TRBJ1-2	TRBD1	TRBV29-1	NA	CSVGGQGGGGYTF	TGCAGCGTTGGGGGACAGGGGGGGGGCGGCTACACCTTC